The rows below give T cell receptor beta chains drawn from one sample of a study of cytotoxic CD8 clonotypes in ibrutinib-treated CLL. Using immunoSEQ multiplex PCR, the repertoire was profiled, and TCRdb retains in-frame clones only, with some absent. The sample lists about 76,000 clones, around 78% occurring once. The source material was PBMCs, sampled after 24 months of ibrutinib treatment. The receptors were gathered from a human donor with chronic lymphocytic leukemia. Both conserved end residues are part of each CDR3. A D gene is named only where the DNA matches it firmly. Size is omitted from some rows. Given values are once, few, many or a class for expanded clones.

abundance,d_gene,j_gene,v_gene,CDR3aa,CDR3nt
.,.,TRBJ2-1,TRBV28,CASSLSRGRNEQFF,TGTGCCAGCAGTTTGTCCAGGGGTAGGAATGAGCAGTTCTTC
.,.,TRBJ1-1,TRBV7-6,CASSLPRGSGLADTEAFF,TGTGCCAGCAGCTTACCTAGAGGATCAGGGCTAGCGGACACTGAAGCTTTCTTT
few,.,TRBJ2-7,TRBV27,CASSLLGTPYEQYF,TGTGCCAGCAGTTTATTGGGGACCCCCTACGAGCAGTACTTC
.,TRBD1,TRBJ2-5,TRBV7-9,CASSQDRVIMETQYF,TGTGCCAGCAGCCAGGACAGGGTAATAATGGAGACCCAGTACTTC
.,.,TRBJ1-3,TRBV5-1,CASSLMGVSDGNTIYF,TGCGCCAGCAGCTTGATGGGCGTTTCGGATGGAAACACCATATATTTT
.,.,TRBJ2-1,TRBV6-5,CASSYRRGLYNEQFF,TGTGCCAGCAGTTACAGGAGGGGACTCTACAATGAGCAGTTCTTC
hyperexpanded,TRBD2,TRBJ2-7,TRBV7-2,CASSLGGSGTYEQYF,TGTGCCAGCAGCTTAGGCGGGAGCGGGACCTACGAGCAGTACTTC
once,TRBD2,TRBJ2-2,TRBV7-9,CASSHSGRLSGELFF,TGTGCCAGCAGTCATAGCGGGAGGCTATCCGGGGAGCTGTTTTTT
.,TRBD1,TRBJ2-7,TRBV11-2,CASSWDSYSSGQYF,TGTGCCAGCAGCTGGGACAGTTACTCGTCCGGGCAGTACTTC
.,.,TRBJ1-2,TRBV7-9,CASSLGLQGGYGYTF,TGTGCCAGCAGCTTAGGGCTACAGGGCGGCTATGGCTACACCTTC
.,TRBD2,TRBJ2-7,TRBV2,CASKSGTSGYEQYF,TGTGCCAGCAAGAGTGGGACTAGCGGCTACGAGCAGTACTTC
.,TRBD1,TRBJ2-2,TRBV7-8,CASRRTGATGELFF,TGTGCCAGCAGGCGGACAGGAGCCACCGGGGAGCTGTTTTTT
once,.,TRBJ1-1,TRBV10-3,CAISDGTVNTEAFF,TGTGCCATCAGTGATGGGACCGTGAACACTGAAGCTTTCTTT
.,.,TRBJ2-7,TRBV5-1,CASSTTPGVDEQYF,TGCGCCAGCAGCACTACTCCGGGGGTCGACGAGCAGTACTTC
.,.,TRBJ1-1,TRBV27,CASSLPGGAFF,TGTGCCAGCAGTTTACCAGGTGGTGCTTTCTTT
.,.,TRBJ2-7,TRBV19,CASAPRQAAEQYF,TGTGCCAGTGCCCCTCGACAGGCGGCCGAGCAGTACTTC
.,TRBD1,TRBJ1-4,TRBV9,CASSPGTAQRGEKLFF,TGTGCCAGCAGCCCTGGGACAGCCCAAAGGGGTGAAAAACTGTTTTTT
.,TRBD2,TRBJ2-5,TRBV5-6,CASSSGLAGGGWETQYF,TGTGCCAGCAGCTCGGGACTAGCGGGAGGAGGGTGGGAGACCCAGTACTTC
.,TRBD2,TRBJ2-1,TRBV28,CASIRAGGPGNEQFF,TGTGCCAGCATCAGAGCGGGAGGGCCAGGAAATGAGCAGTTCTTC
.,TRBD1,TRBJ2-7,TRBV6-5,CASSYSGTGTYEQYF,TGTGCCAGCAGTTACTCTGGGACAGGGACCTACGAGCAGTACTTC
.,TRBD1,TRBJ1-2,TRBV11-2,CASSLVSAGGNYGYTF,TGTGCCAGCAGCTTAGTGTCGGCAGGGGGCAACTATGGCTACACCTTC
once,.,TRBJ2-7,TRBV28,CASSFRLAVNSYEQYF,TGTGCCAGCAGTTTCAGGTTAGCGGTTAACTCCTACGAGCAGTACTTC
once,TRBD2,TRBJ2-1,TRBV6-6,CASRGGRVLENEQFF,TGTGCCAGCAGAGGCGGGAGGGTTTTGGAGAATGAGCAGTTCTTC
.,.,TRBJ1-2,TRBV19,CASSPTLNNYGYTF,TGTGCCAGTAGCCCCACCCTGAATAACTATGGCTACACCTTC
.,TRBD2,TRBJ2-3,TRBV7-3,CASSPSGRATDTQYF,TGTGCCAGCAGTCCAAGCGGGAGGGCCACAGATACGCAGTATTTT